Detailed here is one TCR beta chain. Its antigen is currently unknown. Authors' data handling: ImmunoSEQ supplied junction-only sequences lacking quality scores, so filtering was different. Generated by immunoSEQ multiplex PCR, the TCRdb table keeps only in-frame clones and is missing some. The D gene and trimming were derived from the DNA, and the V and J assignments and clone size from that table. Of about 2.3 million clones listed, just under 95% are singletons. The study drew its donors from healthy HIV-negative adults without recent acute infections or vaccinations. The entry originates in a study of shared clonotypes between healthy human individuals. Broader study findings: Non-shared clonotypes were found to have lower generation probabilities than the clonotypes that were shared by all four of the sorted-subset donors.

The CDR3 length is 12 residues. Per germline, CDR1 ENHRY and CDR2 SYGVKD. The V end lost 3 bases, the J end lost 4 bases, and 5 bases lay between the germline ends. The sample was naive CD4+ T cells from PBMCs. This sample's subset: CD45RA+ positively selected. The V call is TRBV10-3, the J call TRBJ2-3; D gene ambiguous. The TCR originated in a man aged 18-30 years in good health. Some clones in this sample may be carry-over from other donors' samples. The CDR3 bases are TGTGCCATCAGTGATACCCCAGATACGCAGTATTTT. This sequence encodes CAISDTPDTQYF.